This entry lists 16 T cell receptor beta chains sequenced from one sample in a study of T cells in localized non-small cell lung cancer. The data were produced by immunoSEQ multiplex PCR, yet TCRdb's version contains in-frame clones alone and is incomplete. The sample lists roughly 1,500 clones, 30% occurring once. This specimen consisted of lung tumor tissue, obtained before any cancer treatment. The receptors derive from a male donor at least 60 years old with stage II squamous cell lung carcinoma.

The rearrangement joins TRBV6-8 to TRBJ1-1; 10 bases agree with TRBD1. Germline V gene sequence: CDR1 MNHGY, CDR2 SAAAGT. This CDR3 has 14 amino acids. With 6 bases clipped from V and 0 bases from J, the junction kept 1 base outside the gene matches. The CDR3 sequence: CASRGQGMNTEAFF. DNA for the CDR3: TGTGCCAGCAGGGGACAGGGGATGAACACTGAAGCTTTCTTT.

This clone is labeled as medium-sized. J is TRBJ2-1 and V is TRBV11-3, with TRBD2 as a possible D gene (5 bases). V lost 5 bases and J lost 15, with 23 bases in between. The CDR3 is 14 residues long. Per germline, CDR1 SGHNT and CDR2 YENEEA. The CDR3 DNA is TGTGCCAGCAGCGCGGGTCGATCGAGCCCGAGTCTGTTCTTC. It translates to CASSAGRSSPSLFF.

Within the sample, this clone is large. V is TRBV6-8 and J is TRBJ1-1, with D possibly matching TRBD1 (6 bases). This CDR3 comprises 14 residues. The V gene's germline CDR1 is MNHGY and CDR2 SAAAGT. V was cut by 6 bases and J by 1 base, with 12 bases left in between. CDR3 loop: CASRMGGGNTEAFF. The CDR3 nucleotides are TGTGCCAGCAGGATGGGAGGGGGGAACACTGAAGCTTTCTTT.

The V and J genes are TRBV15 and TRBJ1-2; D remains ambiguous. Trimming removed 0 bases at V and 0 bases at J, with 17 bases between. Germline V gene lookup returns CDR1 LNHNV and CDR2 YYDKDF (reference sequence). There are 18 residues in the CDR3. CDR3 region: CATSRDRAGYGPNYGYTF. CDR3 bases: TGTGCCACCAGCAGAGATCGGGCAGGCTACGGACCTAACTATGGCTACACCTTC.

This clone was observed a handful of times. The V and J genes are TRBV6-8 and TRBJ1-1; D may be TRBD1 (6 bases). CDR1 is MNHGY and CDR2 is SAAAGT in the germline V gene. CDR3 length equals 14 residues. Trimming stripped 5 bases from V and 9 bases from J, with 19 bases between. For the CDR3, the DNA is TGTGCCAGCAGTCCCGACAGGAGCCCCTTGAAAGCTTTCTTT. It encodes CASSPDRSPLKAFF.

By share of the sample, this clone is medium-sized. The gene calls are TRBV6-8 and TRBJ1-1; TRBD1 matches 8 bases. This CDR3 is 12 amino acids long. Germline CDR1 is MNHGY and CDR2 is SAAAGT. J lost 10 bases, V lost 2 bases, and 3 bases had no gene match. CDR3 region: CASSYAGGVAFF. CDR3 coding DNA: TGTGCCAGCAGTTACGCAGGGGGCGTAGCTTTCTTT.

The rearrangement links TRBV7-1 to TRBJ2-1, with TRBD1 as a possible D gene (6 bases). TRBV7-1 is placed among ORFs of uncertain function. The CDR3 is 16 amino acids. V lost 4 bases and J lost 5, with 18 bases in between. CDR3 bases: TGTGCCAGCAGCTTTCTTCCGGGACAACCCGACAATGAGCAGTTCTTC. Translated, it gives CASSFLPGQPDNEQFF.

The V and J genes are TRBV19 and TRBJ2-4, with D uncertain. CDR3 length: 14 amino acids. Germline V CDR1 and CDR2: LNHDA, SQIVND (reference sequence). Deletions cut 1 base from V and 0 bases from J, with 4 bases between. The CDR3 spells CASSIGLAKNIQYF. The CDR3 bases are TGTGCCAGTAGTATAGGTTTAGCCAAAAACATTCAGTACTTC. Combining the CDR3 with reference TRBV19 and TRBJ2-4 gives the whole variable domain DGGITQSPKYLFRKEGQNVTLSCEQNLNHDAMYWYRQDPGQGLRLIYYSQIVNDFQKGDIAEGYSVSREKKESFPLTVTSAQKNPTAFYLCASSIGLAKNIQYFGAGTRLSVL.

This clone was recorded a few times. V gene TRBV9 combines with J gene TRBJ1-4; no clear D gene. V was pared by 0 bases and J by 4 bases, with 13 bases between. The length of the CDR3 is 16 residues. CDR1 is SGDLS and CDR2 is YYNGEE in the germline V gene. CDR3 protein: CASSVGEDGVNEKLFF. The CDR3 DNA reads TGTGCCAGCAGCGTAGGGGAGGACGGGGTTAATGAAAAACTGTTTTTT. The full variable domain, with the rest looked up from reference TRBV9 and TRBJ1-4, is DSGVTQTPKHLITATGQRVTLRCSPRSGDLSVYWYQQSLDQGLQFLIQYYNGEERAKGNILERFSAQQFPDLHSELNLSSLELGDSALYFCASSVGEDGVNEKLFFGSGTQLSVL.

The chain carries TRBV9 and TRBJ1-5; 7 bases align to TRBD1. With V trimmed by 5 bases and J by 5 bases, 10 bases remained unmatched. Germline CDR1 SGDLS, CDR2 YYNGEE. CDR3 length: 15 residues. The CDR3 spells CASSETDRDDQPQHF. CDR3 nucleotides: TGTGCCAGCAGTGAAACCGACAGGGATGATCAGCCCCAGCATTTT.

The J gene is TRBJ2-1, the V gene TRBV29-1, with TRBD1 matching 9 bases. Trimming at V came to 0 bases and at J to 8 bases, leaving 8 bases not matched to a gene. Germline V lookup: CDR1 SQVTM, CDR2 ANQGSEA. The CDR3 loop spans 15 amino acids. This chain's CDR3 is CSVEDFGTGNDEQFF. The CDR3 DNA is TGCAGCGTTGAAGATTTCGGGACAGGGAACGATGAGCAGTTCTTC.

In this sample, this clone is medium-sized. The chain recombines TRBV6-8 with TRBJ1-5; D remains ambiguous. Trimming pared 5 bases from V and 4 bases from J, leaving 12 bases between. From germline, CDR1 is MNHGY and CDR2 SAAAGT. This CDR3 contains 14 residues. CDR3 amino acids: CASSGDGPNQPQHF. CDR3 sequence (DNA): TGTGCCAGCAGTGGTGACGGACCTAATCAGCCCCAGCATTTT.

This clone has more than one count but fewer than ten. V is TRBV29-1 and J is TRBJ2-7; 7 bases are a match to TRBD1. The J segment lost 2 bases and the V segment lost 0 bases, leaving 7 bases of the junction unmatched. CDR1 and CDR2 from the germline V gene are SQVTM and ANQGSEA. The CDR3 totals 15 residues. The CDR3 region has the DNA TGCAGCGTTGAAGATCGTTGGACAGGAACCTACGAGCAGTACTTC. Translated: CSVEDRWTGTYEQYF.

This chain links TRBV11-3 with TRBJ2-5, with D possibly TRBD2 on 7 matching bases. The germline V gene has CDR1 SGHNT and CDR2 YENEEA. Trimming stripped 5 bases from V and 5 bases from J, with 21 bases between. This CDR3 comprises 16 residues. The CDR3 DNA reads TGTGCCAGCAGCCTCAGAGGGGGGGGCTATTTGGAGACCCAGTACTTC. Protein sequence: CASSLRGGGYLETQYF.

The rearrangement uses TRBV19 and TRBJ1-2, with D unclear. The CDR3 is 14 residues long. Trimming shortened V by 0 bases and J by 5 bases, and 10 bases separated the two germline ends. Germline V gene data show CDR1 as LNHDA and CDR2 as SQIVND (reference sequence). In DNA form, the CDR3 reads TGTGCCAGTAGTATAGAGAGTCCAACTTATGGCTACACCTTC. Translated: CASSIESPTYGYTF.

In this sample, this clone turned up a few times. The chain carries TRBV9 and TRBJ1-6; maybe TRBD1 (6 bases). Germline CDR1 reads SGDLS; CDR2 reads YYNGEE. The germline V and J ends were trimmed by 5 bases and 11 bases, with 14 bases remaining between them. The CDR3 spans 13 residues. CDR3 DNA: TGTGCCAGCAGTGGACAGAGAACGACACCCCTCCACTTT. Amino acid sequence: CASSGQRTTPLHF.